This T cell receptor (beta chain) was captured in a study of OX40 agonist ivuxolimab in advanced cancers. Sequencing used immunoSEQ multiplex PCR; TCRdb keeps in-frame clones, though not all of them. The sample lists 95,000 to 150,000 clones; 93% were seen once. Sequenced here: CD4+ or CD8+ T cells sorted from blood, sampled in a trial of the OX40 agonist ivuxolimab. The clonotype was recovered from an adult with an advanced solid tumor such as melanoma, head and neck, liver or kidney cancer.

The CDR3 bases are TGTGCCAGTAGTATTTCATCGGGGTTTGATGGCACTGAAGCTTTCTTT. The encoded protein is CASSISSGFDGTEAFF. V usage is TRBV19 and J usage is TRBJ1-1; D is unclear. Germline V gene lookup returns CDR1 LNHDA and CDR2 SQIVND (reference sequence). The CDR3 is 16 amino acids. Between the trimmed V and J ends, which lost 3 bases and 4 bases, there was a span of 18 bases.